The 17 T cell receptor beta chains presented below share a single source sample, sequenced in a study of CXCR3-negative and CXCR3-positive naive CD8 T cells. UMI-labeled 5' RACE TRB cDNA libraries were prepared from the cells. TCRdb re-called the 5' RACE reads; every CDR3 protein appears as one record, without DNA. The table for this sample gives roughly 100,000 distinct CDR3 sequences. Sequenced sample: naive CXCR3- CD8+ T cells from blood. Subset described: CD45RO-CCR7+CD27+CD95- naive CD8+ T cells lacking CXCR3 (TNR3-). These receptors came from a human donor in good health. Some clones in this sample may be carry-over from other donors' samples.

The chain carries TRBV20-1 and TRBJ2-7; TCRdb outputs TRBD1, but without DNA this stays unchecked. CDR1 is DFQATT, CDR2 SNEGSKA, per germline (reference sequence). The CDR3 extends over 13 amino acids. The chain's CDR3 is CSSRDRATYEQYF.

The chain combines TRBV5-1 with TRBJ2-7. The CDR3 runs 14 residues. The germline CDR1 and CDR2 sequences are SGHRS and YFSETQ. The CDR3: CASRVDTSSYEQYF.

V usage is TRBV5-7 and J usage is TRBJ2-3; the TCRdb call, TRBD1, lacks DNA for checking. TRBV5-7 is sorted into the ORF group, with uncertain function. The CDR3 extends over 13 amino acids. CDR3 amino acids: CASSLGAADTQYF.

The V call is TRBV7-2, the J call TRBJ2-5. CDR1 and CDR2 from the germline V gene are SGHTA and FQGNSA. CDR3 size: 14 residues. The CDR3 spells CASSPPEIKETQYF.

The CDR3 sequence: CASSVEGTSGELFF. This chain links TRBV9 with TRBJ2-2. The CDR3 has 14 residues. Germline lookup yields CDR1 SGDLS and CDR2 YYNGEE.

CDR3 loop: CASSYSAGDGYGYTF. The chain combines TRBV6-5 with TRBJ1-2; checking the TCRdb D call of TRBD1 is not possible without DNA. The CDR3 runs 15 residues. Germline values: CDR1 MNHEY, CDR2 SVGAGI.

This chain links TRBV7-9 with TRBJ2-5; TCRdb designates TRBD1, a call that cannot be tested without DNA. The germline CDR1 and CDR2 sequences are SEHNR and FQNEAQ (reference sequence). The CDR3 sequence is 13 residues long. CDR3 in amino acids: CASSRGGLETQYF.

The chain's CDR3 is CASGLVAGVIGELFF. The chain has TRBV11-2 and TRBJ2-2; TCRdb reports TRBD2, a call that lacks DNA to check it against. The length of the CDR3 is 15 residues. From germline, CDR1 is SGHAT and CDR2 FQNNGV.

The V call is TRBV29-1, the J call TRBJ2-1; lacking DNA, the TRBD1 call made by TCRdb goes unchecked. This CDR3 is 12 amino acids long. CDR1 SQVTM and CDR2 ANQGSEA come from the germline V gene. CDR3 amino acids: CSGRGIYNEQFF.

The rearrangement links TRBV28 to TRBJ2-5; the TRBD1 assignment by TCRdb is unverifiable without DNA. This CDR3 region has 16 residues. Germline values: CDR1 MDHEN, CDR2 SYDVKM. The chain's CDR3 is CASRKLGQGVWETQYF. Drawing the rest from reference TRBV28 and TRBJ2-5, the complete variable domain is DVKVTQSSRYLVKRTGEKVFLECVQDMDHENMFWYRQDPGLGLRLIYFSYDVKMKEKGDIPEGYSVSREKKERFSLILESASTNQTSMYLCASRKLGQGVWETQYFGPGTRLLVL.

This chain links TRBV29-1 with TRBJ2-2; TCRdb's D call, TRBD1, is unchecked because there is no DNA. Germline V CDR1 and CDR2: SQVTM, ANQGSEA. The CDR3 spans 11 residues. CDR3 residues: CSGGLSGELFF.

CDR3: CASNIRDRGQETQYF. The V and J genes are TRBV5-4 and TRBJ2-5; TCRdb picks TRBD1, but there is no DNA to check that call. The CDR3 runs to 15 residues. CDR1 SGHNT and CDR2 YYREEE come from the germline V gene (reference sequence).

The chain joins TRBV28 to TRBJ2-5; TCRdb's assignment of TRBD2 cannot be checked, as there is no DNA. This CDR3 comprises 13 residues. Looked up from germline, CDR1 is MDHEN and CDR2 is SYDVKM. CDR3: CASFGLAEETQYF.

The V call is TRBV20-1, the J call TRBJ2-5; TCRdb designates TRBD2, a call that cannot be tested without DNA. The CDR3 totals 15 residues. Germline V gene lookup returns CDR1 DFQATT and CDR2 SNEGSKA (reference sequence). CDR3 loop: CSARSGGAHVETQYF.

The chain carries TRBV6-2 or TRBV6-3 and TRBJ2-1; the TCRdb D gene call, TRBD2, has no DNA to confirm it. The length of the CDR3 is 16 residues. Germline values: CDR1 MNHEY, CDR2 SVGEGT. The CDR3 sequence is CASSYSGLAGYNEQFF.

V is TRBV7-2 and J is TRBJ2-7; TCRdb picks TRBD1, but there is no DNA to check that call. The CDR3 covers 15 residues. CDR1 SGHTA and CDR2 FQGNSA come from the germline V gene. The chain's CDR3 is CASSYAGEDPYEQYF.

The rearrangement links TRBV20-1 to TRBJ1-1. Germline V gives CDR1 DFQATT, CDR2 SNEGSKA (reference sequence). The CDR3 spans 15 residues. CDR3: CSARVPAGLNTEAFF.